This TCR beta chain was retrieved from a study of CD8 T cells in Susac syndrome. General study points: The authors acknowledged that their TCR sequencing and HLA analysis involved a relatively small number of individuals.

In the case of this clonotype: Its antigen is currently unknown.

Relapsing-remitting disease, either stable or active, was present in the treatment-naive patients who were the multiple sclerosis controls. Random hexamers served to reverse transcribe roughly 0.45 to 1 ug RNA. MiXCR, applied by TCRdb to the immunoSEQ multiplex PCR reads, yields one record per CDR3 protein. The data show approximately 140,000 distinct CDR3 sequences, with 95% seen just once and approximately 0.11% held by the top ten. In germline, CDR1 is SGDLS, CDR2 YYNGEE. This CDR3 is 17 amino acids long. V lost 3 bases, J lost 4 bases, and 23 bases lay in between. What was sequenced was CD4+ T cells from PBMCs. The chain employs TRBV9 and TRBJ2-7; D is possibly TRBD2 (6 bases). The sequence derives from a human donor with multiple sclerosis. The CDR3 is CASSAAALASHGYEQYF. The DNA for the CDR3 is TGTGCCAGCAGCGCCGCCGCCCTAGCGAGTCACGGGTACGAGCAGTACTTC.